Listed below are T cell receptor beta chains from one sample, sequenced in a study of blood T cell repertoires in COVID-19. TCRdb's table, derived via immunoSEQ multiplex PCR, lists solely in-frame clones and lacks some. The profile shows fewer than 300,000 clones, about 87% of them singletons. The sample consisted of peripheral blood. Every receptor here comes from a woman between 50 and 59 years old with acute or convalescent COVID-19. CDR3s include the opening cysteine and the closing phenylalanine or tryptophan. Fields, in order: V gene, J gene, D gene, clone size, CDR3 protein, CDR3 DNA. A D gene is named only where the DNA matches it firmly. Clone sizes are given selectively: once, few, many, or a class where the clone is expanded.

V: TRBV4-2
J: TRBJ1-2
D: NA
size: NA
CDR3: CASSQTGYGYTF
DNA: TGTGCCAGCAGCCAAACAGGCTATGGCTACACCTTC

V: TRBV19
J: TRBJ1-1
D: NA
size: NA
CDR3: CASSIGGQKAFF
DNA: TGTGCCAGTAGTATAGGAGGACAGAAAGCTTTCTTT

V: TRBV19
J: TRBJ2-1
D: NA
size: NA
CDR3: CASSIGGSRASGYNEQFF
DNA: TGTGCCAGTAGTATAGGAGGTTCCCGGGCTTCGGGGTACAATGAGCAGTTCTTC

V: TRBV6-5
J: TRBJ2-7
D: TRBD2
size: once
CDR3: CASSYHGLAGREQYF
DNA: TGTGCCAGCAGTTACCACGGACTAGCGGGACGGGAGCAGTACTTC

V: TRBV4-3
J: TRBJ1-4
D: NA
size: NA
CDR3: CASSQGPGTANEKLFF
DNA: TGCGCCAGCAGCCAAGGCCCGGGAACAGCTAATGAAAAACTGTTTTTT

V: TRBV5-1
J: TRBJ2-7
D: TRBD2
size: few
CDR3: CASSSSRGLAGGNYEQYF
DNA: TGCGCCAGCTCCTCCAGCCGGGGACTAGCGGGAGGCAACTACGAGCAGTACTTC

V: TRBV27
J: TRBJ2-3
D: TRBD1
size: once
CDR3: CASSVPRDRGRAQYF
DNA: TGTGCCAGCAGTGTTCCGAGGGACAGGGGGCGGGCGCAGTATTTT

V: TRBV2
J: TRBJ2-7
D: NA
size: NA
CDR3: CASSEHSYEQYF
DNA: TGTGCCAGCAGTGAACACTCCTACGAGCAGTACTTC

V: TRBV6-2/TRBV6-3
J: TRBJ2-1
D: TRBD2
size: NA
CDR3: CASSRLAGEQFF
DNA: TGTGCCAGCAGCCGACTAGCGGGTGAGCAGTTCTTC

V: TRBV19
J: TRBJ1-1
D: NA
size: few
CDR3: CASRDRFLTLTTFF
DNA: TGTGCCAGTAGGGACAGATTCTTAACACTGACGACTTTCTTT

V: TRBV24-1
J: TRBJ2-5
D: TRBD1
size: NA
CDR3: CATSTIGGQGIQETQYF
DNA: TGTGCCACCAGTACCATTGGGGGACAGGGGATCCAAGAGACCCAGTACTTC

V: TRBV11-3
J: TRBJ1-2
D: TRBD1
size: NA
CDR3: CASSSDPQGAKGYTF
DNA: TGTGCCAGCAGCTCGGATCCACAGGGGGCGAAAGGCTACACCTTC

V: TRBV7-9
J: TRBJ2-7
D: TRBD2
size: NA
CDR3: CASSFQLAGYDEQYF
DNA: TGTGCCAGCAGCTTTCAACTAGCGGGATACGACGAGCAGTACTTC

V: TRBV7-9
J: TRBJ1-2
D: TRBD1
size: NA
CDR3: CASTGTGGGNYGYTF
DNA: TGTGCCAGCACCGGGACAGGGGGAGGAAACTATGGCTACACCTTC

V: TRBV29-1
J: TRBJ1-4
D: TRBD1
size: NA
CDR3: CSVGRGRGEKLFF
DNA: TGCAGCGTTGGAAGGGGGCGAGGGGAAAAACTGTTTTTT

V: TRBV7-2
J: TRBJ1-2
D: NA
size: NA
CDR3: CASSLEQALRYGYTF
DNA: TGTGCCAGCAGCTTAGAACAGGCCTTACGCTATGGCTACACCTTC

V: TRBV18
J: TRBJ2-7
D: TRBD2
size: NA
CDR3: CASSPPGLAGVFEYF
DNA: TGTGCCAGCTCACCACCGGGACTAGCGGGAGTTTTTGAGTACTTC

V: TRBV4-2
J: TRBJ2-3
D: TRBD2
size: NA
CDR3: CASSQDMTSGSPDTQYF
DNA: TGTGCCAGCAGCCAAGATATGACTAGCGGGAGTCCGGATACGCAGTATTTT

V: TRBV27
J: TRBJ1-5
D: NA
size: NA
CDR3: CASSLVGRNQPQHF
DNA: TGTGCCAGCAGTTTAGTCGGCAGGAATCAGCCCCAGCATTTT

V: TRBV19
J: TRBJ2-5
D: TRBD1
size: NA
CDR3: CASMRGPGQETQYF
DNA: TGTGCCAGTATGAGGGGGCCGGGTCAAGAGACCCAGTACTTC

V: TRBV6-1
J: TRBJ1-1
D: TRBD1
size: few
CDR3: CASSEGVGGAAEAFF
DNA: TGTGCCAGCAGTGAAGGGGTAGGGGGCGCGGCTGAAGCTTTCTTT

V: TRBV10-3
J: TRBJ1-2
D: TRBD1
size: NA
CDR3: CAISRQGNYGYTF
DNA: TGTGCCATCAGTAGACAGGGGAACTATGGCTACACCTTC

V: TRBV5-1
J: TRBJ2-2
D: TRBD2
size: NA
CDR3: CASSSGSGWSTRELFF
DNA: TGCGCCAGCAGCTCCGGTAGCGGGTGGTCGACTCGGGAGCTGTTTTTT

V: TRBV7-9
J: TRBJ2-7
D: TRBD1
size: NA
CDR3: CASSRTGQGDEQYF
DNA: TGTGCCAGCAGCAGAACAGGACAGGGGGACGAGCAGTACTTC

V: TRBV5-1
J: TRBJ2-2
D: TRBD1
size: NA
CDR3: CASSSPTGGSTGELFF
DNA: TGCGCCAGCAGCTCGCCGACAGGGGGTTCCACCGGGGAGCTGTTTTTT

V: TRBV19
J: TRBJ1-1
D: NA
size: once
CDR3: CASSILPSGANTEAFF
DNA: TGTGCCAGTAGTATATTGCCCTCCGGAGCAAACACTGAAGCTTTCTTT

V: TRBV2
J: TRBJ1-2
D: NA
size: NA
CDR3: CASRRGGYGYTF
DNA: TGTGCCAGCAGAAGAGGCGGCTATGGCTACACCTTC

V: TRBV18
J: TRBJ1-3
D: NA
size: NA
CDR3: CASSPGQSTIYF
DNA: TGTGCCAGCTCACCTGGACAGAGCACCATATATTTT

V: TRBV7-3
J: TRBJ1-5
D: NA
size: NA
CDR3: CASSRSGDTDQPQHF
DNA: TGTGCCAGCAGCAGATCAGGGGATACAGACCAGCCCCAGCATTTT

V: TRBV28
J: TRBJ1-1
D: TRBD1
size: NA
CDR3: CASSPGQGAEAFF
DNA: TGTGCCAGCAGCCCCGGACAGGGGGCAGAAGCTTTCTTT

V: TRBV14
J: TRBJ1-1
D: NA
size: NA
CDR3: CASSQPRYGQPEAFF
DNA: TGTGCCAGCAGCCAACCCCGCTATGGACAGCCGGAAGCTTTCTTT

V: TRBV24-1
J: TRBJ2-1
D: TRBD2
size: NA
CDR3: CATSEPPGQGLAGLNEQFF
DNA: TGTGCCACCAGTGAACCCCCGGGACAGGGACTAGCGGGCCTCAATGAGCAGTTCTTC

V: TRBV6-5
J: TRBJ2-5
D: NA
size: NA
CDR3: CASSPLTGQETQYF
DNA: TGTGCCAGCAGTCCCTTGACAGGTCAAGAGACCCAGTACTTC

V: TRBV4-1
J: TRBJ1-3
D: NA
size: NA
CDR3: CASSQVQVSGNTIYF
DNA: TGCGCCAGCAGCCAAGTACAGGTCTCTGGAAACACCATATATTTT

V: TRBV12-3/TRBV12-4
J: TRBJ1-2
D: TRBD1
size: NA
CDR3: CASRTGSDGYTF
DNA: TGTGCCAGCAGGACAGGGTCCGATGGCTACACCTTC

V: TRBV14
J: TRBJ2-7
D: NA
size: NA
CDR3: CASSQDGDSYEQYF
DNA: TGTGCCAGCAGCCAAGACGGGGACTCCTACGAGCAGTACTTC

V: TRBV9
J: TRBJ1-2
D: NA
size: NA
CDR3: CASSVVSQQGGYTF
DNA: TGTGCCAGCAGCGTAGTAAGTCAACAGGGTGGCTACACCTTC

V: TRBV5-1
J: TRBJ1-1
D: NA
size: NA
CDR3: CASSLQGFGTEAFF
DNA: TGCGCCAGCAGCTTGCAGGGATTTGGCACTGAAGCTTTCTTT

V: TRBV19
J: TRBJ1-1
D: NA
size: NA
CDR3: CASSLSTDTEAFF
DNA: TGTGCCAGTAGCTTATCCACAGACACTGAAGCTTTCTTT

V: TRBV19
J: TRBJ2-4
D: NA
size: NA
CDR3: CASSIQGAKNIQYF
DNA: TGTGCCAGTAGTATCCAGGGAGCCAAAAACATTCAGTACTTC